These 22 T cell receptor beta chains were sequenced from one sample in a study of T-cell memory formation after mild COVID-19. TCRdb processed the 5' RACE reads anew with MiXCR; each CDR3 protein has one entry. The sample contains approximately 410,000 distinct CDR3 sequences, 23% of which appear only once. Sequences were obtained from PBMCs or a T cell subset sorted from them (not recorded which). The receptors come from an adult woman who had mild COVID-19 (a few samples of this study predate the infection). Cell type and time point are not known.

This clonotype was observed at least ten times. The chain carries TRBV6-2 or TRBV6-3 and TRBJ2-6, with TRBD2 identical over 7 bases. Germline lookup yields CDR1 MNHEY and CDR2 SVGEGT. Losses at the gene ends were 7 bases for V and 1 base for J; bases not matched to a gene: 4. The CDR3 loop spans 15 amino acids. For the CDR3, the DNA is TGTGCCAGCACCCGGGACTATTCTGGGGCCAACGTCCTGACTTTC. Residues: CASTRDYSGANVLTF.

The chain couples TRBV29-1 to TRBJ2-1; a weak D match, TRBD2 (5 bases). The CDR3 contains 12 residues. Germline CDR1 reads SQVTM; CDR2 reads ANQGSEA. Trimming took 6 bases from V and 7 from J, leaving 13 bases between them. CDR3 residues: CSVRGLMNEQFF. In DNA, the CDR3 is TGCAGCGTCCGAGGACTGATGAATGAGCAGTTCTTC.

The gene calls are TRBV9 and TRBJ2-7; TRBD1 is a possible D gene (6 bases). Germline V gene sequence: CDR1 SGDLS, CDR2 YYNGEE. The CDR3 loop spans 17 amino acids. V was pared by 1 base and J by 4 bases, with 21 bases between. The CDR3 spells CASSVSGSGIGGYEQYF. The CDR3 DNA reads as TGTGCCAGCAGCGTATCAGGCTCAGGCATAGGGGGATACGAGCAGTACTTC.

There are a few counts of this clonotype. The rearrangement uses TRBV3-1 and TRBJ1-4, with unresolved D. This CDR3 is built from 13 residues. V was cut by 0 bases and J by 8 bases, with 7 bases left in between. CDR1 and CDR2 (germline): LGHDT, YNNKEL (reference sequence). CDR3 amino acids: CASSQEGHEKLFF. CDR3 in DNA: TGTGCCAGCAGCCAAGAGGGTCACGAAAAACTGTTTTTT. The complete variable domain, with remaining parts taken from reference TRBV3-1 and TRBJ1-4, reads DTAVSQTPKYLVTQMGNDKSIKCEQNLGHDTMYWYKQDSKKFLKIMFSYNNKELIINETVPNRFSPKSPDKAHLNLHINSLELGDSAVYFCASSQEGHEKLFFGSGTQLSVL.

The chain is built from TRBV25-1 and TRBJ2-7; D is uncertain. Trimming shortened V by 5 bases and J by 4 bases, and 15 bases separated the two germline ends. The CDR3 has 14 residues. The germline gives CDR1 MGHDK, CDR2 SYGVNS. This chain's CDR3 is CASSRVGNSYEQYF. CDR3 coding DNA: TGTGCCAGCAGTAGGGTGGGAAACTCGTACGAGCAGTACTTC.

The chain is built from TRBV20-1 and TRBJ1-2, with D unclear. CDR3 length: 8 amino acids. Germline V CDR1 and CDR2: DFQATT, SNEGSKA (reference sequence). The V end was cut by 5 bases, the J end by 12 bases, with 7 bases between. The CDR3 coding sequence is TGCAGTGCTGTCCCCCACACCTTC. It translates to CSAVPHTF.

This clonotype was recorded at least ten times. This sequence joins TRBV5-1 and TRBJ2-7, with D tentatively TRBD2 (6 bases). Between the trimmed V and J ends, which lost 4 bases and 0 bases, there was a span of 11 bases. Germline values: CDR1 SGHRS, CDR2 YFSETQ. The CDR3 totals 14 residues. As DNA, the CDR3 is TGCGCCAGCAGCCAGGAGGGGAGCTCCTACGAGCAGTACTTC. Its translation: CASSQEGSSYEQYF.

The rearrangement links TRBV20-1 to TRBJ2-5; 16 nucleotides match TRBD2. Germline V lookup: CDR1 DFQATT, CDR2 SNEGSKA (reference sequence). Trimming took 5 bases from V and 2 from J; bases not matched to a gene: 11. The CDR3 is 18 amino acids. CDR3 region: CSAPGTSGRGGLQETQYF. The CDR3 coding sequence is TGCAGTGCTCCCGGGACTAGCGGGAGGGGAGGCCTTCAAGAGACCCAGTACTTC.

This clonotype was counted between two and nine times. This chain connects TRBV18 to TRBJ2-1; a weak D match, TRBD2 (7 bases). Trimming took off 4 bases at V and 7 bases at J, with 17 bases between the two ends. The germline V gene encodes CDR1 KGHSH and CDR2 LQKENI. The CDR3 extends over 15 amino acids. CDR3 nucleotide sequence: TGTGCCAGCTCACGTGGCGGGGGCTTGGATAATGAGCAGTTCTTC. Translating gives CASSRGGGLDNEQFF.

The chain carries TRBV9 and TRBJ2-7; D not resolved. CDR3 length: 14 residues. V lost 0 bases and J lost 0, with 7 bases in between. Germline CDR1 reads SGDLS; CDR2 reads YYNGEE. The CDR3 DNA sequence: TGTGCCAGCAGCGTAGGCGCGGACTCCTACGAGCAGTACTTC. Its translation: CASSVGADSYEQYF.

This clonotype appeared many times. V gene TRBV5-4 combines with J gene TRBJ2-7; D not certain. CDR3 length equals 14 residues. With 4 bases removed from V and 6 bases from J, the gap between germline ends came to 17 bases. Germline V lookup: CDR1 SGHNT, CDR2 YYREEE (reference sequence). The CDR3 DNA is TGTGCCAGCAGCACCGACCTCCAGGAGAGCGAGCAGTACTTC. This encodes CASSTDLQESEQYF.

The chain joins TRBV27 to TRBJ2-3; 7 nucleotides align to TRBD1. This CDR3 is 14 amino acids long. The V gene's germline CDR1 is MNHEY and CDR2 SMNVEV (reference sequence). V was pared by 9 bases and J by 0 bases, with 6 bases of the junction left unmatched. CDR3: CASSRGLSTDTQYF. The CDR3 nucleotides read TGTGCCAGTTCGAGGGGGCTTAGCACAGATACGCAGTATTTT.

The chain has TRBV20-1 and TRBJ2-3; D may be TRBD2 (5 bases). The germline V and J ends were trimmed by 0 bases and 6 bases, with 16 bases remaining between them. The CDR3 length is 15 residues. CDR1 DFQATT and CDR2 SNEGSKA come from the germline V gene (reference sequence). The CDR3 region is CSARDQRTSRDTQYF. Written as DNA, the CDR3 is TGCAGTGCTAGAGATCAAAGGACTTCGAGGGATACGCAGTATTTT.

This clonotype has just a few counts. The chain links TRBV4-2 to TRBJ1-1, with 11 bases identical to TRBD1. CDR3 length: 16 amino acids. Germline CDR1 reads LGHNA; CDR2 reads YNFKEQ. J gave up 3 bases and V 3 bases, and 6 bases lay outside the gene matches. The CDR3 spells CASSQPPGQGDTEAFF. The CDR3 region has the DNA TGTGCCAGCAGCCAGCCTCCGGGACAGGGGGACACTGAAGCTTTCTTT.

This clonotype has just a few counts. The chain recombines TRBV9 with TRBJ1-2, with TRBD1 matching over 7 bases. Germline V gene data show CDR1 as SGDLS and CDR2 as YYNGEE. This CDR3 spans 14 amino acids. The ends lost 7 bases at V and 3 bases at J; junction bases unmatched: 9. The CDR3 here is CASSLQGPHYGYTF. CDR3 DNA: TGTGCCAGCTCACTACAGGGGCCTCACTATGGCTACACCTTC.

The sample holds a few counts of this clonotype. This sequence joins TRBV20-1 and TRBJ1-1; D is ambiguous. CDR1 and CDR2 from the germline V gene are DFQATT and SNEGSKA (reference sequence). This CDR3 has 14 amino acids. V was shortened by 5 bases and J by 1 base, with 14 bases between the two germline ends. CDR3 sequence (DNA): TGCAGTGCTCAGCCCACGACGGGGAACACTGAAGCTTTCTTT. Encoded protein: CSAQPTTGNTEAFF.

This clonotype was observed many times. The chain employs TRBV5-1 and TRBJ1-1; 7 nucleotides align to TRBD1. V lost 4 bases and J lost 2; bases outside the gene matches: 2. From germline, CDR1 is SGHRS and CDR2 YFSETQ. The CDR3 contains 13 residues. The CDR3 DNA is TGCGCCAGCAGCCGGGACAGCAACACTGAAGCTTTCTTT. Translation: CASSRDSNTEAFF.

This clonotype was observed a handful of times. The chain uses TRBV20-1 and TRBJ1-5; the match to TRBD1 covers 8 bases. Trimming removed 6 bases from V and 6 bases from J; junction bases left unmatched: 10. Germline values: CDR1 DFQATT, CDR2 SNEGSKA (reference sequence). The CDR3 spans 14 residues. The CDR3 region is CSASGQGRGQPQHF. The CDR3 DNA reads as TGCAGTGCCTCCGGACAGGGACGAGGTCAGCCCCAGCATTTT.

This clonotype was recorded a few times. The rearrangement uses TRBV18 and TRBJ2-5, with 9 bases lining up with TRBD2. The CDR3 sequence is 16 residues long. Germline V lookup: CDR1 KGHSH, CDR2 LQKENI. The ends lost 5 bases at V and 7 bases at J; junction bases unmatched: 14. CDR3 nucleotides: TGTGCCAGCTCAACCAACTTAGCGGGGGCGGCTCGGACCCAGTACTTC. As protein: CASSTNLAGAARTQYF.

The chain recombines TRBV18 with TRBJ2-4; weak D call: TRBD1 (5 bases). The CDR3 has 16 amino acids. V was shortened by 8 bases and J by 0 bases, with 17 bases between the two germline ends. Germline lookup yields CDR1 KGHSH and CDR2 LQKENI. The CDR3 nucleotides read TGTGCCAGCGCGACGACAATGCAGGGAGCCAAAAACATTCAGTACTTC. It yields the protein CASATTMQGAKNIQYF.

This rearrangement joins TRBV9 to TRBJ2-1; 7 bases line up with TRBD2. With 3 bases clipped from V and 0 bases from J, the junction kept 6 bases outside the gene matches. Germline values: CDR1 SGDLS, CDR2 YYNGEE. This CDR3 contains 16 residues. CDR3 in amino acids: CASSERGGSSYNEQFF. Here the CDR3 DNA reads TGTGCCAGCAGCGAAAGGGGAGGGAGCTCCTACAATGAGCAGTTCTTC. Using reference TRBV9 and TRBJ2-1 for the parts outside the CDR3, the full variable domain is DSGVTQTPKHLITATGQRVTLRCSPRSGDLSVYWYQQSLDQGLQFLIQYYNGEERAKGNILERFSAQQFPDLHSELNLSSLELGDSALYFCASSERGGSSYNEQFFGPGTRLTVL.

This clonotype was seen a few times. V and J are TRBV7-2 and TRBJ2-7; TRBD2 aligns across 10 bases. CDR3 length: 15 amino acids. The junction had 7 bases not matched to a gene; V was cut back by 5 bases and J by 3 bases. Germline-derived CDR1 and CDR2 are SGHTA and FQGNSA. CDR3 DNA: TGTGCCAGCAGCCATACTAGCGGGACGGACTACGAGCAGTACTTC. This sequence encodes CASSHTSGTDYEQYF.